These 31 T cell receptor beta chains share one sample of origin, sequenced in a study of shared clonotypes between healthy human individuals. Assay: immunoSEQ multiplex PCR; the TCRdb copy retains only in-frame clones and omits some. The repertoire holds roughly 2.5 million clones, over 85% seen once, with 0.11% to 0.15% in the top ten. The sequencing input was naive CD4+ T cells sorted from blood. Indicated subset: CD45RA+ positively selected. The receptors were gathered from a man aged 18 to 30 in good health.

The chain carries TRBV5-3 and TRBJ1-5; D perhaps matches TRBD1 (5 bases). TRBV5-3 falls under the ORF class, with uncertain function. CDR3 size: 16 residues. Trimming cost V 2 bases and J 3 bases, with 15 bases left between them. CDR3 sequence: CARSFPDSELNQPQHF. The DNA for the CDR3 is TGTGCCAGAAGCTTCCCCGACAGCGAACTCAATCAGCCCCAGCATTTT.

This chain connects TRBV18 to TRBJ1-1, with D perhaps TRBD1 (5 bases). This CDR3 spans 17 amino acids. The germline V gene encodes CDR1 KGHSH and CDR2 LQKENI. V shed 6 bases and J shed 0 bases, with 20 bases lying between them. The CDR3 protein is CASSLLRDSALNTEAFF. The CDR3 nucleotides read TGTGCCAGCTCCCTCCTGAGAGACAGTGCTTTGAACACTGAAGCTTTCTTT.

Notes on this clone: Within the sample, other DNA sequences also encode this same CDR3. The chain employs TRBV5-1 and TRBJ2-7; 8 bases align to TRBD1. Germline loops: CDR1 SGHRS, CDR2 YFSETQ. V trimming: 2 bases; J trimming: 2 bases; junction bases outside the gene matches: 3. There are 14 residues in the CDR3. Here the CDR3 reads CASSFSGGAYEQYF. CDR3 DNA sequence: TGCGCCAGCAGCTTTTCAGGGGGCGCCTACGAGCAGTACTTC.

V and J are TRBV9 and TRBJ1-1; D may be TRBD1 (6 bases). CDR3 length equals 14 residues. From germline, CDR1 is SGDLS and CDR2 YYNGEE. With 2 bases removed from V and 8 bases from J, the gap between germline ends came to 16 bases. This CDR3 is CASSVSMTGSEAFF. CDR3 DNA: TGTGCCAGCAGCGTCTCAATGACAGGCTCAGAAGCTTTCTTT.

The chain recombines TRBV18 with TRBJ1-1; TRBD1 might be the D (5 bases). The CDR3 runs to 18 residues. Germline CDR1 and CDR2: KGHSH and LQKENI. Deletions cut 1 base from V and 2 bases from J, with 20 bases between. This CDR3 reads CASSPQRNSRVSNTEAFF. In nucleotides, the CDR3 is TGTGCCAGCTCACCACAACGGAACTCCAGGGTGAGTAACACTGAAGCTTTCTTT.

The rearrangement joins TRBV5-1 to TRBJ2-7, with TRBD1 identical over 9 bases. CDR1 SGHRS and CDR2 YFSETQ come from the germline V gene. The CDR3 runs 13 residues. Trimming took 5 bases from V and 3 from J; bases not matched to a gene: 3. The CDR3 loop reads CASRAGQGYEQYF. CDR3 DNA: TGCGCCAGCAGAGCGGGACAGGGCTACGAGCAGTACTTC.

This clone was detected only a few times. The chain employs TRBV30 and TRBJ1-1, with a weak D call TRBD1 (6 bases). Trimming shortened V by 4 bases and J by 3 bases, and 12 bases separated the two germline ends. In germline, CDR1 is GTSNPN, CDR2 SVGIG (reference sequence). CDR3 size: 13 residues. CDR3 DNA sequence: TGTGCCTGGATGGACAGTACAGACACTGAAGCTTTCTTT. This sequence encodes CAWMDSTDTEAFF.

This clone was detected only once. V is TRBV7-9 and J is TRBJ2-1, with D possibly TRBD1 on 5 matching bases. This CDR3 is built from 19 residues. Germline CDR1 reads SEHNR; CDR2 reads FQNEAQ (reference sequence). The V end was cut by 3 bases, the J end by 6 bases, with 27 bases between. This chain's CDR3 is CASSFPAGQIRRPPNEQFF. As DNA, the CDR3 is TGTGCCAGCAGCTTTCCTGCAGGGCAAATAAGGAGACCCCCCAATGAGCAGTTCTTC.

The CDR3 DNA reads as TGCGCCAGCAGCCAAGACTGGGCAGCCCGCAATCAGCCCCAGCATTTT. It specifies CASSQDWAARNQPQHF. The chain carries TRBV4-1 and TRBJ1-5; unclear D gene. Germline V CDR1 and CDR2: MGHRA, YSYEKL. The CDR3 totals 16 residues. The V gene lost 0 bases and the J gene lost 2 bases, with 11 bases spanning the gap.

The chain joins TRBV10-1 to TRBJ2-2; D is tentatively TRBD1 or TRBD2 (6 bases each). V lost 0 bases and J 4 bases, leaving 12 bases between the germline ends. The germline CDR1 and CDR2 sequences are WNHNN and SYGVQD (reference sequence). The CDR3 loop spans 16 amino acids. The CDR3 nucleotides read TGCGCCAGCAGTGAGTCTGGGGGGCTCGGCACCGGGGAGCTGTTTTTT. This gives the protein CASSESGGLGTGELFF.

This sequence joins TRBV11-2 and TRBJ2-3; 9 bases align to TRBD2. Germline V gene sequence: CDR1 SGHAT, CDR2 FQNNGV. J lost 4 bases, V lost 0 bases, and 5 bases had no gene match. The CDR3 extends over 16 amino acids. DNA for the CDR3: TGTGCCAGCAGCTTAGATCGGGTAGCGGGGGCAGATACGCAGTATTTT. Its translation is CASSLDRVAGADTQYF.

This clone turned up a few times. J is TRBJ1-1 and V is TRBV19; maybe TRBD1 (5 bases). The CDR3 covers 13 residues. Germline V gene sequence: CDR1 LNHDA, CDR2 SQIVND (reference sequence). V lost 9 bases to trimming and J lost 1 base, with 12 bases between them. The CDR3, as DNA: TGTGCCAGCAAGTACAGGCAGAACACTGAAGCTTTCTTT. Its protein product is CASKYRQNTEAFF.

The count of this clone is one. The chain uses TRBV7-2 and TRBJ2-3; D is unclear. The CDR3 length is 15 residues. CDR1 and CDR2 from the germline V gene are SGHTA and FQGNSA. With 1 base removed from V and 4 bases from J, the gap between germline ends came to 12 bases. The CDR3 spells CASSLVDFLSDTQYF. The CDR3 nucleotides read TGTGCCAGCAGCTTAGTCGACTTCCTGTCAGATACGCAGTATTTT.

V usage is TRBV10-3 and J usage is TRBJ2-3; TRBD1 matches at 12 bases. V was pared by 3 bases and J by 6 bases, with 4 bases of the junction left unmatched. Germline V gene lookup returns CDR1 ENHRY and CDR2 SYGVKD. This CDR3 comprises 15 residues. The CDR3 spells CAISEGTGGLDTQYF. CDR3 bases: TGTGCCATCAGTGAAGGGACAGGGGGCTTGGATACGCAGTATTTT.

The rearrangement links TRBV5-1 to TRBJ2-3, with 11 bases identical to TRBD2. V was pared by 8 bases and J by 5 bases, with 7 bases of the junction left unmatched. Germline V CDR1 and CDR2: SGHRS, YFSETQ. The length of the CDR3 is 14 residues. The CDR3 region has the DNA TGCGCCAGTCTACTAGCGGGAGTCGGAGATACGCAGTATTTT. Amino acid sequence: CASLLAGVGDTQYF. The full variable domain, with the rest looked up from reference TRBV5-1 and TRBJ2-3, is KAGVTQTPRYLIKTRGQQVTLSCSPISGHRSVSWYQQTPGQGLQFLFEYFSETQRNKGNFPGRFSGRQFSNSRSEMNVSTLELGDSALYLCASLLAGVGDTQYFGPGTRLTVL.

The gene calls are TRBV6-4 and TRBJ1-2; D perhaps matches TRBD1 (6 bases). The CDR3 contains 15 residues. Trimming left V 3 bases short and J 4 bases short, with 15 bases between. Germline CDR1 and CDR2: MRHNA and SNTAGT. CDR3 in amino acids: CASSEWGGTTYGYTF. For the CDR3, the DNA is TGTGCCAGCAGTGAATGGGGGGGCACCACCTATGGCTACACCTTC.

The chain carries TRBV2 and TRBJ2-3; no clear D gene. V was trimmed by 1 base and J by 3 bases, leaving 11 bases between them. The CDR3 runs to 15 residues. Germline V lookup: CDR1 SNHLY, CDR2 FYNNEI. The CDR3 DNA is TGTGCCAGCAGTGAAGTCCTGGGCCTGACAGATACGCAGTATTTT. This encodes CASSEVLGLTDTQYF.

The chain employs TRBV28 and TRBJ2-1; the D call may be TRBD1 or TRBD2 (5 bases each). Germline V CDR1 and CDR2: MDHEN, SYDVKM. V dropped 2 bases and J dropped 5 bases, with 13 bases sitting between them. This CDR3 has 15 residues. In DNA form, the CDR3 reads TGTGCCAGCAGTTTAGGGGGATTTACCAACAATGAGCAGTTCTTC. The encoded protein is CASSLGGFTNNEQFF.

The rearrangement links TRBV6-6 to TRBJ2-5; the match to TRBD2 covers 8 bases. In germline, CDR1 is MNHNY, CDR2 SVGAGI (reference sequence). This CDR3 has 14 residues. Unmatched junction bases numbered 10, after V lost 10 bases and J lost 3 bases. CDR3 in DNA: TGTGCCACACACGGGGGACTAGAAAAAGAGACCCAGTACTTC. It codes for CATHGGLEKETQYF.

The rearrangement links TRBV2 to TRBJ1-2; maybe TRBD1 (5 bases). Trimming shortened V by 5 bases and J by 1 base, and 11 bases separated the two germline ends. The CDR3 is made up of 14 amino acids. The V gene's germline CDR1 is SNHLY and CDR2 FYNNEI. Written as DNA, the CDR3 is TGTGCCAGCAGTCCGGGACGGAATAACTATGGCTACACCTTC. Its protein is CASSPGRNNYGYTF.

The V and J genes are TRBV18 and TRBJ1-1; D call uncertain. V lost 6 bases, J lost 8 bases, and 16 bases lay in between. In germline, CDR1 is KGHSH, CDR2 LQKENI. The CDR3 extends over 13 amino acids. In DNA, the CDR3 is TGTGCCAGCTCCGCCCGTCGACTCGAGGAAGCTTTCTTT. Its translation is CASSARRLEEAFF.

Remarks on this clone: This specimen includes other DNA sequences encoding the same CDR3. The chain links TRBV5-1 to TRBJ2-6; D is unresolved. The CDR3 is 15 amino acids. Germline V CDR1 and CDR2: SGHRS, YFSETQ. The germline V and J ends were trimmed by 1 base and 0 bases, with 5 bases remaining between them. The CDR3 region has the DNA TGCGCCAGCAGCTTGACCGGCTCTGGGGCCAACGTCCTGACTTTC. As protein: CASSLTGSGANVLTF.

The rearrangement links TRBV28 to TRBJ1-4; the D gene is possibly TRBD1 (5 bases). Germline V lookup: CDR1 MDHEN, CDR2 SYDVKM. CDR3 length equals 15 residues. Trimming removed 8 bases at V and 8 bases at J, with 21 bases between. CDR3 sequence reads: CASGRYRSDGEKLFF. CDR3 nucleotide sequence: TGTGCCAGCGGGCGGTACAGGTCCGATGGGGAAAAACTGTTTTTT.

Notes on this clone: A read error may account for a junction end that differs from germline. The rearrangement links TRBV28 to TRBJ1-5, with D hard to call. Germline V lookup: CDR1 MDHEN, CDR2 SYDVKM. The CDR3 is 17 residues long. CDR3 coding DNA: TGTGCCAGCAGTGGGAGTAACGGGGATATGGGCAATCGGCCCCAGCATTTT. This sequence encodes CASSGSNGDMGNRPQHF.

The rearrangement links TRBV2 to TRBJ2-7; no clear D gene. The CDR3 extends over 12 amino acids. V shed 4 bases and J shed 4 bases, with 8 bases lying between them. Germline V gene data show CDR1 as SNHLY and CDR2 as FYNNEI. CDR3 sequence: CASSVTTYEQYF. In DNA form, the CDR3 reads TGTGCCAGCAGTGTAACTACTTACGAGCAGTACTTC.

The chain is built from TRBV5-4 and TRBJ1-4; TRBD1 agrees at 7 bases. The CDR3 runs 14 residues. V lost 4 bases to trimming and J lost 7 bases; unmatched junction nucleotides: 7. Germline V gives CDR1 SGHNT, CDR2 YYREEE (reference sequence). This CDR3 is CASSHKGAGEKLFF. The CDR3 DNA is TGTGCCAGCAGCCACAAGGGGGCTGGTGAAAAACTGTTTTTT.

Note on this clone: Other DNA sequences in the same sample also yield this CDR3. The chain has TRBV7-3 and TRBJ2-5; D perhaps matches TRBD2 (6 bases). The germline CDR1 and CDR2 sequences are SGHTA and FQGTGA. The V gene lost 2 bases and the J gene lost 5 bases, with 9 bases spanning the gap. The CDR3 is made up of 13 amino acids. This chain's CDR3 is CASSLGGRETQYF. In DNA, the CDR3 is TGTGCCAGCAGCTTAGGAGGGAGGGAGACCCAGTACTTC.

The rearrangement links TRBV2 to TRBJ1-5; D is ambiguous. V was trimmed by 7 bases and J by 6 bases, leaving 10 bases between them. This CDR3 comprises 12 residues. Germline assignment: CDR1 SNHLY and CDR2 FYNNEI. CDR3 DNA: TGTGCCAGCAATACAGAAGGTCAGCCCCAGCATTTT. Translation: CASNTEGQPQHF.

The V gene is TRBV7-6, the J gene TRBJ2-5, with D possibly being TRBD1 or TRBD2 (5 bases each). The germline V gene encodes CDR1 SGHVS and CDR2 FNYEAQ. Deletions cut 5 bases from V and 1 base from J, with 26 bases between. The CDR3 runs 19 residues. The CDR3 sequence is CASSPSFGQPYLFQETQYF. The CDR3 DNA reads TGTGCCAGCAGCCCTAGCTTCGGACAACCCTACCTATTCCAAGAGACCCAGTACTTC.

This rearrangement joins TRBV27 to TRBJ2-7; 8 bases are shared with TRBD2. This CDR3 has 18 amino acids. With 0 bases clipped from V and 4 bases from J, the junction kept 14 bases outside the gene matches. Per germline, CDR1 MNHEY and CDR2 SMNVEV (reference sequence). The CDR3 loop reads CASSLSRPLAGQLYEQYF. The CDR3 coding sequence is TGTGCCAGCAGTTTATCTCGGCCTTTAGCGGGACAATTATACGAGCAGTACTTC.

The chain carries TRBV28 and TRBJ1-4; 7 positions agree with TRBD1. V lost 4 bases, J lost 4 bases, and 6 bases stayed unmatched. The CDR3 is made up of 15 amino acids. The V gene's germline CDR1 is MDHEN and CDR2 SYDVKM. The CDR3 DNA is TGTGCCAGCAGTTCCGAACAGGGGATTAATGAAAAACTGTTTTTT. This gives the protein CASSSEQGINEKLFF.